Described below is a single T cell receptor (beta chain) sequence and its context. The V gene's germline CDR1 is SGHAT and CDR2 FQNNGV. Trimming shortened V by 0 bases and J by 4 bases, and 13 bases separated the two germline ends. The CDR3 covers 16 residues. Original handling: By means of reference gene primer amplification, nucleated cell counts were estimated. Generated by immunoSEQ multiplex PCR, the TCRdb table keeps only in-frame clones and is missing some. D and trimming were read from the DNA, whereas the V and J calls and clone size are those reported in that table. The table has roughly 44,000 clones, 80% to 90% seen once. The data originate from a study of blood T cell repertoires in COVID-19. Study-wide context: Samples representing acute and convalescent COVID-19 were sourced from the United States, Italy and Spain. PBMCs, B-cell-depleted T cells, or T cells provided the cDNA or gDNA that made up the material.

The TCR sequence derives from a man aged 80 or over with acute or convalescent COVID-19. The sample comprised peripheral blood. The V call is TRBV11-2, the J call TRBJ2-4; D may be TRBD1 (5 bases). The CDR3 DNA follows: TGTGCCAGCAGCTTAGATTCAGAGACAGATAAAAACATTCAGTACTTC. Translated, it gives CASSLDSETDKNIQYF.